The T cell receptor beta chain described here comes from a study of Graves' ophthalmopathy and Graves' hyperthyroidism. Using RNA transcripts, the TCR beta CDR3 regions were amplified. Second-round multiplex PCR came after a first-round RT-PCR that employed HTBI primers. MiXCR was run by TCRdb on the multiplex PCR reads, yielding one entry per CDR3 protein. The sample consists of almost 750,000 distinct CDR3 sequences, roughly two fifths of them appearing once. As for this clonotype: Its antigen is currently unknown.

Study-level findings and limits: The model flagged ophthalmopathy progression at roughly 64% sensitivity and 72% to 80% specificity.

Sequenced sample: peripheral blood. The sequence derives from an adult man with Graves' ophthalmopathy.

CDR3 in amino acids: CAPVRTDQPQHF. The CDR3 coding sequence is TGTGCACCCGTGCGGACCGATCAGCCCCAGCATTTT. The chain carries TRBV24-1 and TRBJ1-5; D gene uncertain. The CDR3 is made up of 12 amino acids. The germline gives CDR1 KGHDR, CDR2 SFDVKD.